The rows below give T cell receptor beta chains drawn from one sample of a study of beta chain features in type 1 diabetes. Generated by immunoSEQ multiplex PCR, the TCRdb table keeps only in-frame clones and is missing some. The table lists 640,000 or so clones, around 15% of them singletons. The sequencing input was naive CD4+ T cells from blood. The receptors originated from a man aged 18 to 29 with type 1 diabetes. Both conserved end residues are part of each CDR3. Each record gives: J gene, clone size, V gene, D gene, CDR3 protein, CDR3 DNA. A D gene is named only where the DNA matches it firmly. Expanded clones get a size class; other rows say once, few or many, or leave the size out.

j_call: TRBJ1-1; clone_size: few; v_call: TRBV2; d_call: -; cdr3_aa: CASKTTGNTEAFF; cdr3_nt: TGTGCCAGCAAGACGACAGGGAACACTGAAGCTTTCTTT
j_call: TRBJ2-3; clone_size: few; v_call: TRBV29-1; d_call: -; cdr3_aa: CSVVRSSHTDTQYF; cdr3_nt: TGCAGCGTTGTTCGGAGCTCTCACACAGATACGCAGTATTTT
j_call: TRBJ2-2; clone_size: few; v_call: TRBV7-9; d_call: -; cdr3_aa: CASSLGTANTGELFF; cdr3_nt: TGTGCCAGCAGCTTGGGGACTGCGAACACCGGGGAGCTGTTTTTT
j_call: TRBJ2-3; clone_size: -; v_call: TRBV7-3; d_call: -; cdr3_aa: CASSLTSLDTQYF; cdr3_nt: TGTGCCAGCAGCTTAACGAGTCTTGATACGCAGTATTTT
j_call: TRBJ2-1; clone_size: -; v_call: TRBV5-4; d_call: TRBD1; cdr3_aa: CASSLGQGNNEQFF; cdr3_nt: TGTGCCAGCAGCTTGGGACAGGGCAACAATGAGCAGTTCTTC
j_call: TRBJ2-1; clone_size: few; v_call: TRBV7-2; d_call: -; cdr3_aa: CASSPRLVDEQFF; cdr3_nt: TGTGCCAGCAGCCCCCGACTAGTTGATGAGCAGTTCTTC
j_call: TRBJ2-7; clone_size: -; v_call: TRBV4-1; d_call: TRBD1; cdr3_aa: CASSRPGQGDEQYF; cdr3_nt: TGCGCCAGCAGCCGCCCGGGACAGGGCGACGAGCAGTACTTC
j_call: TRBJ1-2; clone_size: -; v_call: TRBV11-2; d_call: TRBD1; cdr3_aa: CASSLVTGDNYGYTF; cdr3_nt: TGTGCCAGCAGCTTAGTAACAGGGGACAACTATGGCTACACCTTC
j_call: TRBJ1-4; clone_size: few; v_call: TRBV7-9; d_call: -; cdr3_aa: CASSPRTDEKLFF; cdr3_nt: TGTGCCAGCAGCCCCAGGACAGACGAAAAACTGTTTTTT
j_call: TRBJ1-2; clone_size: -; v_call: TRBV5-1; d_call: TRBD1; cdr3_aa: CASSAGQTLYGYTF; cdr3_nt: TGCGCCAGCAGCGCGGGACAGACCCTCTATGGCTACACCTTC
j_call: TRBJ1-4; clone_size: -; v_call: TRBV15; d_call: TRBD1; cdr3_aa: CATSREGRDRGPKLFF; cdr3_nt: TGTGCCACCAGCAGAGAGGGCCGGGACAGGGGCCCAAAACTGTTTTTT
j_call: TRBJ2-3; clone_size: -; v_call: TRBV9; d_call: TRBD2; cdr3_aa: CASSPEGLANTDTQYF; cdr3_nt: TGTGCCAGCAGCCCCGAGGGACTAGCGAACACAGATACGCAGTATTTT
j_call: TRBJ2-1; clone_size: few; v_call: TRBV11-2; d_call: -; cdr3_aa: CASSPGAGLYNEQFF; cdr3_nt: TGTGCCAGCAGCCCAGGGGCAGGGCTATACAATGAGCAGTTCTTC
j_call: TRBJ1-4; clone_size: -; v_call: TRBV28; d_call: -; cdr3_aa: CASSRDSATNEKLFF; cdr3_nt: TGTGCCAGCAGCCGAGACAGTGCAACTAATGAAAAACTGTTTTTT
j_call: TRBJ2-3; clone_size: once; v_call: TRBV2; d_call: -; cdr3_aa: CAGQVDRGSDTQYF; cdr3_nt: TGTGCCGGTCAAGTGGACCGAGGGTCGGATACGCAGTATTTT
j_call: TRBJ2-1; clone_size: few; v_call: TRBV4-2; d_call: TRBD2; cdr3_aa: CASSQASGGVENEQFF; cdr3_nt: TGTGCCAGCAGCCAAGCAAGCGGGGGAGTCGAGAATGAGCAGTTCTTC
j_call: TRBJ2-2; clone_size: few; v_call: TRBV5-1; d_call: -; cdr3_aa: CASSLDGHNTGELFF; cdr3_nt: TGCGCCAGCAGCTTGGACGGGCACAACACCGGGGAGCTGTTTTTT
j_call: TRBJ2-6; clone_size: few; v_call: TRBV2; d_call: -; cdr3_aa: CASRASGANVLTF; cdr3_nt: TGTGCCAGCAGGGCTTCTGGGGCCAACGTCCTGACTTTC
j_call: TRBJ2-1; clone_size: many; v_call: TRBV7-2; d_call: -; cdr3_aa: CASSSRSSYNEQFF; cdr3_nt: TGTGCCAGCAGTTCCCGAAGCTCCTACAATGAGCAGTTCTTC
j_call: TRBJ2-7; clone_size: -; v_call: TRBV18; d_call: -; cdr3_aa: CASSPPGASYEQYF; cdr3_nt: TGTGCCAGCTCACCACCGGGGGCGTCCTACGAGCAGTACTTC
j_call: TRBJ1-1; clone_size: -; v_call: TRBV4-2; d_call: -; cdr3_aa: CASSQVQDDAGTEAFF; cdr3_nt: TGTGCCAGCAGCCAAGTTCAGGACGACGCGGGCACTGAAGCTTTCTTT
j_call: TRBJ1-1; clone_size: -; v_call: TRBV7-8; d_call: -; cdr3_aa: CSSSFITNTEAFF; cdr3_nt: TGTTCCAGCAGCTTCATCACGAACACTGAAGCTTTCTTT
j_call: TRBJ2-3; clone_size: -; v_call: TRBV5-1; d_call: TRBD2; cdr3_aa: CASSLVASGEDTQYF; cdr3_nt: TGCGCCAGCAGCTTGGTCGCTAGCGGGGAAGATACGCAGTATTTT
j_call: TRBJ1-5; clone_size: -; v_call: TRBV4-2; d_call: -; cdr3_aa: CASSQPTDGPQHF; cdr3_nt: TGTGCCAGCAGCCAACCTACCGATGGGCCCCAGCATTTT
j_call: TRBJ1-2; clone_size: few; v_call: TRBV4-1; d_call: -; cdr3_aa: CASSQDGYGYTF; cdr3_nt: TGCGCCAGCAGCCAAGATGGCTATGGCTACACCTTC
j_call: TRBJ1-6; clone_size: -; v_call: TRBV25-1; d_call: TRBD1; cdr3_aa: CASHGTANSPLHF; cdr3_nt: TGTGCCAGCCACGGGACAGCCAATTCACCCCTCCACTTT
j_call: TRBJ2-5; clone_size: -; v_call: TRBV7-9; d_call: -; cdr3_aa: CASSLAPVYQETQYF; cdr3_nt: TGTGCCAGCAGCTTAGCGCCGGTGTACCAAGAGACCCAGTACTTC
j_call: TRBJ1-5; clone_size: -; v_call: TRBV15; d_call: TRBD1; cdr3_aa: CATSGQGDQPQHF; cdr3_nt: TGTGCCACCAGCGGACAGGGGGATCAGCCCCAGCATTTT
j_call: TRBJ2-6; clone_size: -; v_call: TRBV19; d_call: -; cdr3_aa: CASTDPGQTFSGANVLTF; cdr3_nt: TGTGCCAGTACAGACCCGGGACAAACCTTCTCTGGGGCCAACGTCCTGACTTTC
j_call: TRBJ2-3; clone_size: few; v_call: TRBV6-5; d_call: -; cdr3_aa: CASSPSTDTQYF; cdr3_nt: TGTGCCAGCAGCCCTAGCACAGATACGCAGTATTTT
j_call: TRBJ2-7; clone_size: few; v_call: TRBV30; d_call: TRBD1; cdr3_aa: CAWSSPGTGGAEQYF; cdr3_nt: TGTGCCTGGAGTTCGCCGGGGACAGGGGGAGCCGAGCAGTACTTC
j_call: TRBJ2-1; clone_size: -; v_call: TRBV7-7; d_call: -; cdr3_aa: CASSPLGGGYDEQFF; cdr3_nt: TGTGCCAGCAGCCCTCTCGGGGGTGGGTATGATGAGCAGTTCTTC
j_call: TRBJ1-1; clone_size: -; v_call: TRBV6-1; d_call: -; cdr3_aa: CASSRNTEAFF; cdr3_nt: TGTGCCAGCAGCCGGAACACTGAAGCTTTCTTT
j_call: TRBJ1-4; clone_size: -; v_call: TRBV28; d_call: -; cdr3_aa: CASSPPAAGAELFF; cdr3_nt: TGTGCCAGCAGTCCTCCCGCAGCCGGGGCGGAACTGTTTTTT
j_call: TRBJ2-5; clone_size: -; v_call: TRBV29-1; d_call: TRBD2; cdr3_aa: CSAQFRLAGGGETQYF; cdr3_nt: TGCAGCGCCCAATTCAGACTAGCGGGGGGTGGTGAGACCCAGTACTTC